This TCR beta chain was sequenced for a study of CD8+ T cells in alopecia areata. About the study: Twice daily, treated patients received 5 to 10 mg of oral tofacitinib.

With regard to this clone: Antigen unknown.

Trimming removed 7 bases from V and 3 bases from J; junction bases left unmatched: 9. The CDR3 contains 14 residues. CDR1 is ENHRY and CDR2 is SYGVKD in the germline V gene. Indicated treatment: oral pan-JAK inhibitor, 5-10 mg twice daily. Sorted out of PBMCs were CD4+ T cells and CD8+ T cells. Study-level points and caveats: It was less clear whether patients shared TCRs than it was in mice, possibly because of HLA.

Following extraction, RNA underwent reverse transcription to cDNA, which served as the sequencing template. Generated by immunoSEQ multiplex PCR, the TCRdb table keeps only in-frame clones and is missing some. The sample lists approximately 130,000 clones, 60% to 65% occurring once. Sequencing used CD4+ T cells sorted from blood, obtained at week 4, from a patient treated with tofacitinib. The sequence derives from a human donor with alopecia areata. The chain uses TRBV10-3 and TRBJ2-7, with 7 nucleotides matching TRBD1. The CDR3 nucleotides read TGTGCCATCACCGGGACAGCTGGCCACTACGAGCAGTACTTC. Its protein is CAITGTAGHYEQYF.